This TCR beta chain emerged from a study of radiotherapy plus CTLA-4 blockade in lung cancer. Clones were sequenced by immunoSEQ multiplex PCR, and TCRdb holds only the in-frame ones, with some missing. The table lists more than 30,000 clones, approximately 70% of them singletons. Germline V gene data show CDR1 as SEHNR and CDR2 as FQNEAQ (reference sequence). The CDR3 length is 11 residues. V lost 5 bases, J lost 9 bases, and 10 bases lay in between. The TCR originated in a human donor with non-small cell lung cancer who had stable disease on radiotherapy plus ipilimumab. This chain links TRBV7-9 with TRBJ1-2; D is undetermined. Sequencing used peripheral blood, obtained from a patient treated with radiotherapy plus ipilimumab. In DNA form, the CDR3 reads TGTGCCAGCAGCCTAAGGACGAGCTACACCTTC. This translates into CASSLRTSYTF.